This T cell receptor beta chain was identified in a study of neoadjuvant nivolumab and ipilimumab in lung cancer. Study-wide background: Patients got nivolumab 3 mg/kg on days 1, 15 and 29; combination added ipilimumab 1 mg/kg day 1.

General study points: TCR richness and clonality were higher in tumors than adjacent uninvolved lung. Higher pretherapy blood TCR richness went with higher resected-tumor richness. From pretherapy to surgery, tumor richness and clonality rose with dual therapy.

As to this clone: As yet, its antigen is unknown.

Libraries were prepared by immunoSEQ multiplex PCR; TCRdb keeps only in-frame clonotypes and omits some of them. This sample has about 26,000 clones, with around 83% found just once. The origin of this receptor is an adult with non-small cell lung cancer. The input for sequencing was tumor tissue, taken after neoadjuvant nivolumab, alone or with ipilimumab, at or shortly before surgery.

The CDR3 reads CSVAGLAGGGDIQYF. The CDR3 DNA is TGCAGCGTTGCGGGACTAGCGGGAGGAGGTGACATTCAGTACTTC. The rearrangement uses TRBV29-1 and TRBJ2-4, with 15 bases aligning to TRBD2. The CDR3 is made up of 15 amino acids. From germline, CDR1 is SQVTM and CDR2 ANQGSEA. Trimming took 4 bases from V and 8 from J; bases not matched to a gene: 6.